Below are 14 T cell receptor beta chains sequenced from a single sample in a study of T cell responses to AZD1222 COVID-19 vaccine. Some clones are missing from TCRdb's copy, which holds only in-frame ones; the method was immunoSEQ multiplex PCR. Here the sample spans approximately 190,000 clones, around 90% being singletons. The sample consisted of peripheral blood, taken on day 0 of AZD1222 vaccination. The receptors shown here come from an adult in good health.

The V gene is TRBV5-1, the J gene TRBJ2-7; D is perhaps TRBD1 or TRBD2 (6 bases each). Trimming left V 4 bases short and J 5 bases short, with 19 bases between. This CDR3 is 15 amino acids long. Germline assignment: CDR1 SGHRS and CDR2 YFSETQ. The CDR3: CASSLGGRVGNEQYF. DNA of the CDR3: TGCGCCAGCAGCCTCGGGGGCAGGGTGGGGAACGAGCAGTACTTC.

This CDR3 is CASSFSGTDSGANVLTF. The CDR3 DNA sequence: TGCGCCAGCAGCTTCTCAGGTACAGACTCTGGGGCCAACGTCCTGACTTTC. The chain employs TRBV5-1 and TRBJ2-6; the D is unclear. Trimming left V 2 bases short and J 0 bases short, with 12 bases between. Germline CDR1 reads SGHRS; CDR2 reads YFSETQ. This CDR3 contains 17 residues.

This sequence joins TRBV4-3 and TRBJ1-2; 7 nucleotides agree with TRBD1. The ends lost 4 bases at V and 6 bases at J; junction bases unmatched: 5. This CDR3 region has 13 residues. Germline-derived CDR1 and CDR2 are LGHNA and YSLEER. CDR3 in amino acids: CASSPRQGDGYTF. DNA for the CDR3: TGCGCCAGCAGCCCCAGACAGGGAGATGGCTACACCTTC.

The chain combines TRBV10-3 with TRBJ1-1; D is unclear. The V and J ends lost 0 bases and 1 base respectively, with 9 bases between them. The CDR3 runs 15 residues. In germline, CDR1 is ENHRY, CDR2 SYGVKD. The CDR3 region is CAISESLHTNTEAFF. The DNA of the CDR3 is TGTGCCATCAGTGAGTCGCTTCATACGAACACTGAAGCTTTCTTT.

This clone was seen a few times. The chain carries TRBV19 and TRBJ1-1; the D gene is possibly TRBD1 (5 bases). V was clipped by 2 bases and J by 6 bases, with 10 bases between them. The CDR3 has 13 residues. CDR1 and CDR2 from the germline V gene are LNHDA and SQIVND (reference sequence). The CDR3 DNA follows: TGTGCCAGTAGTATATACAAGGGGCCTGAAGCTTTCTTT. This sequence encodes CASSIYKGPEAFF.

The rearrangement uses TRBV7-8 and TRBJ2-5; 9 bases match TRBD1. The CDR3 has 16 amino acids. Germline trimming cut 1 base from V and 5 bases from J; bases unmatched to any gene: 8. Germline CDR1 is SGHVS and CDR2 is FQNEAQ. CDR3 loop: CASSLGNRGRTETQYF. The CDR3 DNA follows: TGTGCCAGCAGCTTAGGGAACAGGGGGCGCACGGAGACCCAGTACTTC.

The chain couples TRBV28 to TRBJ2-7; D remains ambiguous. V was trimmed by 4 bases and J by 4 bases, leaving 8 bases between them. Germline V CDR1 and CDR2: MDHEN, SYDVKM. The CDR3 is 12 amino acids. CDR3 sequence reads: CASSSIRYEQYF. The DNA for the CDR3 is TGTGCCAGCAGTTCGATTAGGTACGAGCAGTACTTC.

The chain combines TRBV27 with TRBJ1-5, with TRBD1 as a possible D gene (6 bases). The V gene's germline CDR1 is MNHEY and CDR2 SMNVEV (reference sequence). The V end was cut by 6 bases, the J end by 1 base, with 10 bases between. The CDR3 spans 14 residues. The CDR3 nucleotides read TGTGCCAGCAGGGGGACAAAGAGCAATCAGCCCCAGCATTTT. This gives the protein CASRGTKSNQPQHF.

This clone ranks as medium-sized. V is TRBV11-3 and J is TRBJ2-7, with 11 bases fitting TRBD2. Germline V lookup: CDR1 SGHNT, CDR2 YENEEA. J gave up 6 bases and V 5 bases, and 6 bases lay outside the gene matches. There are 14 residues in the CDR3. The CDR3 nucleotides are TGTGCCAGCAGCCGTAGCGGGGGGGCCTCCGAGCAGTACTTC. Its translation: CASSRSGGASEQYF.

This clone has a single count. The J gene is TRBJ2-7, the V gene TRBV10-3; D remains ambiguous. The germline CDR1 and CDR2 sequences are ENHRY and SYGVKD. V was clipped by 4 bases and J by 3 bases, with 10 bases between them. The length of the CDR3 is 13 residues. CDR3 bases: TGTGCCATCAGTGCGACGGTGGACTACGAGCAGTACTTC. Its protein is CAISATVDYEQYF.

This chain connects TRBV9 to TRBJ2-1, with D perhaps TRBD1 (5 bases). The V end was cut by 0 bases, the J end by 6 bases, with 10 bases between. The CDR3 totals 14 residues. CDR1 SGDLS and CDR2 YYNGEE come from the germline V gene. This CDR3 is CASSVGGSLNEQFF. Written as DNA, the CDR3 is TGTGCCAGCAGCGTAGGGGGCAGCCTCAATGAGCAGTTCTTC.

This rearrangement joins TRBV28 to TRBJ1-4, with 11 bases lining up with TRBD1. Looked up from germline, CDR1 is MDHEN and CDR2 is SYDVKM. CDR3 size: 16 residues. Losses at the gene ends were 6 bases for V and 8 bases for J; bases not matched to a gene: 11. The CDR3 spells CASSSPGTGGGEKLFF. The CDR3 DNA sequence: TGTGCCAGCAGCTCCCCCGGGACAGGGGGAGGGGAAAAACTGTTTTTT.

The V gene is TRBV6-2 or TRBV6-3, the J gene TRBJ1-5, with D uncertain. The CDR3 spans 14 residues. The V gene's germline CDR1 is MNHEY and CDR2 SVGEGT. The V end was cut by 2 bases, the J end by 0 bases, with 5 bases between. DNA for the CDR3: TGTGCCAGCAGTTACCGGGGTAGCAATCAGCCCCAGCATTTT. Amino acid sequence: CASSYRGSNQPQHF.

The chain carries TRBV7-2 and TRBJ2-1; D remains unclear. CDR3 size: 13 residues. Germline loops: CDR1 SGHTA, CDR2 FQGNSA. The germline V and J ends were trimmed by 1 base and 8 bases, with 9 bases remaining between them. CDR3 loop: CASSLDPFYEQFF. The CDR3 nucleotides read TGTGCCAGCAGCTTAGATCCCTTCTATGAGCAGTTCTTC. Full variable domain (remainder filled in from reference TRBV7-2 and TRBJ2-1): GAGVSQSPSNKVTEKGKDVELRCDPISGHTALYWYRQSLGQGLEFLIYFQGNSAPDKSGLPSDRFSAERTGGSVSTLTIQRTQQEDSAVYLCASSLDPFYEQFFGPGTRLTVL.